These 10 T cell receptor beta chains were sequenced from one sample in a study of cytomegalovirus exposure and HLA in healthy donors. This PCR relied on a set of 60 Vbeta primers and 13 Jbeta primers. Some clones are missing from TCRdb's copy, which holds only in-frame ones; the method was immunoSEQ multiplex PCR. The sample shows 120,000 to 150,000 clones, approximately 77% of them seen only once. Material for sequencing was PBMCs. The receptor set was obtained from a woman aged 45-65 years in good health and CMV-seronegative.

The chain links TRBV7-9 to TRBJ1-1, with 11 bases lining up with TRBD1. V lost 5 bases to trimming and J lost 4 bases; unmatched junction nucleotides: 6. This CDR3 contains 15 residues. Germline loops: CDR1 SEHNR, CDR2 FQNEAQ (reference sequence). The CDR3 loop reads CASSVTGTGGTEAFF. CDR3 DNA sequence: TGTGCCAGCAGCGTGACCGGGACAGGGGGCACTGAAGCTTTCTTT.

V is TRBV27 and J is TRBJ2-5; 8 nucleotides line up with TRBD1. Germline values: CDR1 MNHEY, CDR2 SMNVEV (reference sequence). This CDR3 contains 16 residues. The V segment lost 5 bases and the J segment 2 bases; nucleotides outside the gene matches: 10. The CDR3 reads CASSPIGQGLQETQYF. DNA for the CDR3: TGTGCCAGCAGTCCCATAGGACAGGGCCTTCAAGAGACCCAGTACTTC.

The chain links TRBV6-6 to TRBJ2-7; the match to TRBD1 covers 8 bases. This CDR3 comprises 16 residues. V lost 2 bases to trimming and J lost 1 base; unmatched junction nucleotides: 7. Per germline, CDR1 MNHNY and CDR2 SVGAGI (reference sequence). The CDR3 here is CASSYLERTGSYEQYF. CDR3 nucleotides: TGTGCCAGCAGTTACCTCGAGAGGACAGGGTCCTACGAGCAGTACTTC.

The chain is built from TRBV5-6 and TRBJ2-1, with TRBD1 matching over 8 bases. Trimming cost V 2 bases and J 8 bases; bases outside gene matches: 9. This CDR3 spans 15 amino acids. Germline CDR1 reads SGHDT; CDR2 reads YYEEEE. Here the CDR3 reads CASSFGQGLWDEQFF. The DNA for the CDR3 is TGTGCCAGCAGCTTCGGACAGGGTCTGTGGGATGAGCAGTTCTTC.

The sample holds one count of this clone. The CDR3 sequence: CAISEGQSLSNQPQHF. The DNA for the CDR3 is TGTGCCATCAGTGAGGGACAGTCCCTTAGCAATCAGCCCCAGCATTTT. The chain recombines TRBV10-3 with TRBJ1-5; tentative D call: TRBD1 (6 bases). Germline CDR1 and CDR2: ENHRY and SYGVKD. This CDR3 is built from 16 residues. V gave up 2 bases and J gave up 0 bases, with 11 bases separating them.

The rearrangement links TRBV2 to TRBJ1-6, with no clear D. CDR1 and CDR2 from the germline V gene are SNHLY and FYNNEI. V lost 7 bases, J lost 0 bases, and 16 bases lay in between. The CDR3 sequence is 17 residues long. CDR3 region: CASTYRLGSSYNSPLHF. The CDR3 bases are TGTGCCAGCACCTACAGATTAGGGAGCTCCTATAATTCACCCCTCCACTTT.

The V call is TRBV6-4, the J call TRBJ2-3; tentative D call: TRBD2 (5 bases). The CDR3 is 14 amino acids. Trimming took 6 bases from V and 1 from J, leaving 11 bases between them. CDR1 and CDR2 from the germline V gene are MRHNA and SNTAGT. In DNA form, the CDR3 reads TGTGCCAGCAGCCTGGAGGTAGGCACAGATACGCAGTATTTT. This codes for CASSLEVGTDTQYF.

J is TRBJ2-3 and V is TRBV30; maybe TRBD1 (6 bases). V was shortened by 2 bases and J by 4 bases, with 10 bases between the two germline ends. The germline CDR1 and CDR2 sequences are GTSNPN and SVGIG (reference sequence). This CDR3 has 13 amino acids. The CDR3 DNA sequence: TGTGCCTGGAGTCCCCAGGGGCCAGATACGCAGTATTTT. Amino acids: CAWSPQGPDTQYF.

This chain joins TRBV27 and TRBJ2-7, with TRBD1 identical over 7 bases. The germline V gene encodes CDR1 MNHEY and CDR2 SMNVEV (reference sequence). CDR3 length equals 15 residues. After removal of 5 bases from V and 1 base from J, the junction contained 8 bases not matched to a gene. This chain's CDR3 is CASSPGQVPSYEQYF. For the CDR3, the DNA is TGTGCCAGCAGTCCAGGACAGGTTCCGTCCTACGAGCAGTACTTC.

This clone was observed a few times. The V and J genes are TRBV4-2 and TRBJ1-5, with 8 bases lining up with TRBD1. The germline V gene has CDR1 LGHNA and CDR2 YNFKEQ. The CDR3 loop spans 15 amino acids. V shed 3 bases, J shed 7 bases, and the junction held 8 bases outside the gene matches. The CDR3 sequence is CASSQGQGAEQPQHF. The CDR3 DNA is TGTGCCAGCAGCCAGGGGCAGGGGGCTGAGCAGCCCCAGCATTTT.